Presented here are 23 T cell receptor beta chains from one specimen sequenced in a study of T cell repertoires in cytomegalovirus infection (dated by TCRdb to between 2018 and 2021). Sequenced on an Illumina HiSeq 1500. TCRdb cleaned the public reads at Q25 with fastp, built clones with MiXCR and kept in-frame beta chains. Each record represents a unique CDR3 protein, reported with the most common genes and DNA among its rows. Present in this sample are about 330,000 distinct CDR3 sequences, more than 9% of which were seen just once. Roughly 4.5% of the sample is held by the ten biggest clonotypes. The sample taken for sequencing was PBMCs. These receptors came from a human donor in good health (CMV status not recorded). Some clones in this sample may be carry-over from other donors' samples.

This clonotype was recorded a few times. The CDR3 coding sequence is TGTGCCAGCAGCTTAAATCTAGCGGGGGGCCAAAATGAGCAGTTCTTC. This codes for CASSLNLAGGQNEQFF. The J gene is TRBJ2-1, the V gene TRBV7-3; TRBD2 agrees at 11 bases. This CDR3 contains 16 residues. Germline lookup yields CDR1 SGHTA and CDR2 FQGTGA. The trim removed 1 base at V and 7 bases at J, leaving 6 bases unmatched.

This rearrangement joins TRBV4-3 to TRBJ1-2, with D hard to call. The CDR3 loop spans 17 amino acids. Per the germline V gene, CDR1 is LGHNA and CDR2 is YSLEER. Trimming stripped 4 bases from V and 1 base from J, with 19 bases between. CDR3 DNA: TGCGCCAGCAGCCCGTATACCTTCGGCGCACTTAACTATGGCTACACCTTC. Its protein is CASSPYTFGALNYGYTF.

In this sample, this clonotype turned up many times. The chain combines TRBV7-3 with TRBJ2-4; TRBD2 might be the D (6 bases). The CDR3 is 14 residues long. Trimming removed 4 bases from V and 8 bases from J, with 15 bases in between. Germline V lookup: CDR1 SGHTA, CDR2 FQGTGA. The CDR3 protein is CASSSRGGMDIQYF. DNA for the CDR3: TGTGCCAGCAGCTCAAGGGGCGGGATGGACATTCAGTACTTC.

In its sample, this clonotype was seen many times. The J gene is TRBJ2-5, the V gene TRBV6-5; D is unclear. Per the germline V gene, CDR1 is MNHEY and CDR2 is SVGAGI. V lost 2 bases to trimming and J lost 4 bases, with 8 bases between them. This CDR3 region has 13 residues. CDR3 bases: TGTGCCAGCAGTTACGGGAAACCAGAGACCCAGTACTTC. It specifies CASSYGKPETQYF.

This clonotype came up many times. The chain has TRBV6-5 and TRBJ2-1; D may be TRBD2 (7 bases). V lost 4 bases, J lost 4 bases, and 20 bases lay in between. CDR1 and CDR2 (germline): MNHEY, SVGAGI. The length of the CDR3 is 17 residues. The CDR3 loop reads CASSFTGTGRIYNEQFF. For the CDR3, the DNA is TGTGCCAGCAGTTTCACAGGGACCGGGAGGATTTACAATGAGCAGTTCTTC.

This sequence joins TRBV29-1 and TRBJ2-2, with TRBD2 matching over 10 bases. CDR1 is SQVTM, CDR2 ANQGSEA, per germline. CDR3 length: 13 amino acids. V shed 7 bases, J shed 3 bases, and the junction held 2 bases outside the gene matches. For the CDR3, the DNA is TGCAGCGGTCTAGCGGGGGACACCGGGGAGCTGTTTTTT. Its translation is CSGLAGDTGELFF.

This clonotype was counted between two and nine times. The chain joins TRBV15 to TRBJ2-5; D perhaps matches TRBD1 (5 bases). The V and J ends lost 5 bases and 4 bases respectively, with 26 bases between them. CDR1 and CDR2 from the germline V gene are LNHNV and YYDKDF (reference sequence). The CDR3 is 18 residues long. The CDR3 DNA is TGTGCCACCAGCGGACACCTACTTGCGGCAGGCGCCTCAGAGACCCAGTACTTC. This translates into CATSGHLLAAGASETQYF.

In this sample, this clonotype turned up many times. In DNA, the CDR3 is TGTGCCAGCAGTCCCGATCCGGGACAGCACTATGGCTACACCTTC. Encoded protein: CASSPDPGQHYGYTF. The chain is built from TRBV12-3 or TRBV12-4 and TRBJ1-2; 7 nucleotides match TRBD1. Unmatched junction bases numbered 9, after V lost 5 bases and J lost 3 bases. This CDR3 has 15 residues.

The V gene is TRBV3-1, the J gene TRBJ2-7; D call uncertain. This CDR3 has 12 amino acids. The V end lost 3 bases, the J end lost 5 bases, and 8 bases lay between the germline ends. The germline gives CDR1 LGHDT, CDR2 YNNKEL (reference sequence). In DNA, the CDR3 is TGTGCCAGCAGCCATCACAAGGACGAGCAGTACTTC. It translates to CASSHHKDEQYF.

J is TRBJ2-1 and V is TRBV9, with a weak D call TRBD2 (5 bases). CDR1 and CDR2 from the germline V gene are SGDLS and YYNGEE. This CDR3 has 15 residues. Between the trimmed V and J ends, which lost 2 bases and 0 bases, there was a span of 9 bases. CDR3 in DNA: TGTGCCAGCAGCGTGGGGAGCTTCTCCTACAATGAGCAGTTCTTC. The encoded protein is CASSVGSFSYNEQFF. The complete variable domain, with remaining parts taken from reference TRBV9 and TRBJ2-1, reads DSGVTQTPKHLITATGQRVTLRCSPRSGDLSVYWYQQSLDQGLQFLIQYYNGEERAKGNILERFSAQQFPDLHSELNLSSLELGDSALYFCASSVGSFSYNEQFFGPGTRLTVL.

The table lists this clonotype with a few counts. V and J are TRBV6-2 or TRBV6-3 and TRBJ2-7; 12 nucleotides line up with TRBD2. The CDR3 spans 15 residues. Trimming at V came to 2 bases and at J to 3 bases, leaving 2 bases not matched to a gene. Germline loops: CDR1 MNHEY, CDR2 SVGEGT. The CDR3 sequence: CASSYKTSGSYEQYF. CDR3 sequence (DNA): TGTGCCAGCAGTTACAAGACTAGCGGGAGCTACGAGCAGTACTTC.

This clonotype came up many times. The chain employs TRBV12-3 or TRBV12-4 and TRBJ2-2; 13 bases are a match to TRBD2. The ends lost 5 bases at V and 0 bases at J; junction bases unmatched: 3. The CDR3 spans 17 residues. The CDR3 nucleotides read TGTGCCAGCAGTAGGGGGACTAGCGGGACGAACACCGGGGAGCTGTTTTTT. Residues: CASSRGTSGTNTGELFF.

The table lists this clonotype with many counts. This chain joins TRBV7-2 and TRBJ1-5, with no clear D. V was shortened by 3 bases and J by 9 bases, with 15 bases between the two germline ends. Germline V gives CDR1 SGHTA, CDR2 FQGNSA. This CDR3 contains 14 residues. The CDR3 DNA reads as TGTGCCAGCAGCTTGAGAGCAGAAGGTTTGCCCCAGCATTTT. Amino acid sequence: CASSLRAEGLPQHF.

The chain recombines TRBV7-6 with TRBJ2-7; D is uncertain. Trimming pared 1 base from V and 3 bases from J, leaving 10 bases between. The CDR3 totals 14 residues. Germline V gene lookup returns CDR1 SGHVS and CDR2 FNYEAQ. DNA for the CDR3: TGTGCCAGCAGCTTAGGATCAGGCTACTACGAGCAGTACTTC. Protein sequence: CASSLGSGYYEQYF.

The V gene is TRBV19, the J gene TRBJ1-5, with unresolved D. The CDR3 totals 16 residues. Germline CDR1 reads LNHDA; CDR2 reads SQIVND (reference sequence). The germline V and J ends were trimmed by 6 bases and 2 bases, with 17 bases remaining between them. The CDR3 region is CASRPGRLGGNQPQHF. CDR3 in DNA: TGTGCCAGTAGGCCGGGGAGACTCGGTGGCAATCAGCCCCAGCATTTT.

The chain recombines TRBV5-4 with TRBJ1-1; TRBD1 matches 8 bases. The V gene's germline CDR1 is SGHNT and CDR2 YYREEE (reference sequence). V lost 4 bases to trimming and J lost 1 base; unmatched junction nucleotides: 6. This CDR3 has 15 residues. CDR3 sequence reads: CASSLRTGSNTEAFF. CDR3 sequence (DNA): TGTGCCAGCAGCCTTCGGACAGGGTCGAACACTGAAGCTTTCTTT.

This clonotype was seen a handful of times. The chain carries TRBV7-3 and TRBJ1-2; 9 bases are a match to TRBD1. Trimming at V came to 6 bases and at J to 3 bases, leaving 11 bases not matched to a gene. The CDR3 consists of 16 residues. CDR1 and CDR2 (germline): SGHTA, FQGTGA. The DNA for the CDR3 is TGTGCCAGCAGTTCGACAGGGGGTCTGAGTCACTATGGCTACACCTTC. This encodes CASSSTGGLSHYGYTF.

The chain recombines TRBV6-2 or TRBV6-3 with TRBJ2-3; TRBD2 aligns across 7 bases. CDR3 size: 16 residues. Per the germline V gene, CDR1 is MNHEY and CDR2 is SVGEGT. With V trimmed by 5 bases and J by 0 bases, 8 bases remained unmatched. The CDR3 sequence: CASSPVGLLSTDTQYF. The CDR3, as DNA: TGTGCCAGCAGTCCCGTGGGACTACTTAGCACAGATACGCAGTATTTT.

This clonotype showed up many times. The chain links TRBV6-5 to TRBJ2-3; D may be TRBD2 (5 bases). This CDR3 spans 14 amino acids. Germline V CDR1 and CDR2: MNHEY, SVGAGI. The V end was cut by 6 bases, the J end by 2 bases, with 12 bases between. The CDR3 region has the DNA TGTGCCAGCAGGGGCGGGTGGGACACAGATACGCAGTATTTT. Translated, it gives CASRGGWDTDTQYF.

On this clonotype itself: Since a much larger clone is just one base distant, this may be a read error. The chain uses TRBV5-4 and TRBJ2-1; D gene ambiguous. CDR1 is SGHNT, CDR2 YYREEE, per germline (reference sequence). The CDR3 has 15 residues. CDR3 coding DNA: TGTGCCAGCAGCTTCCCCAGGAATAGTGGGAATGTGCAGTTCTTC. The encoded protein is CASSFPRNSGNVQFF.

This clonotype was picked up a small number of times. The chain has TRBV6-6 and TRBJ2-1, with 11 nucleotides matching TRBD2. This CDR3 is built from 15 residues. Germline trimming cut 6 bases from V and 7 bases from J; bases unmatched to any gene: 8. Germline V lookup: CDR1 MNHNY, CDR2 SVGAGI (reference sequence). The CDR3 region has the DNA TGTGCCAGCAGCCCCTCGGCTAGCGGGAGGAATGAGCAGTTCTTC. As protein: CASSPSASGRNEQFF.

This chain uses TRBV20-1 with TRBJ1-2; maybe TRBD1 (5 bases). This CDR3 has 13 amino acids. Trimming pared 0 bases from V and 6 bases from J, leaving 11 bases between. CDR1 is DFQATT, CDR2 SNEGSKA, per germline (reference sequence). The CDR3 DNA follows: TGCAGTGCTAGAGACAGGGAGGTGGATGGCTACACCTTC. Translated: CSARDREVDGYTF.

This rearrangement joins TRBV4-2 to TRBJ2-1; D is uncertain. CDR3 length: 14 residues. V lost 3 bases and J lost 6, with 12 bases in between. CDR1 LGHNA and CDR2 YNFKEQ come from the germline V gene. The CDR3 spells CASSQAIPGNEQFF. Here the CDR3 DNA reads TGTGCCAGCAGCCAGGCGATCCCGGGCAATGAGCAGTTCTTC.